This T cell receptor beta chain was obtained from a study of T-cell reconstitution after alpha-beta-depleted transplantation in children. The junction had 15 bases not matched to a gene; V was cut back by 5 bases and J by 2 bases. Germline V lookup: CDR1 SGHAT, CDR2 FQNNGV. CDR3 length: 18 amino acids. Study outcomes and limitations: It was surviving recipient T cells and thymic progenitors that gave some patients high TCRbeta diversity at day 60. It was reported that alpha-beta T cells came from several hundred expanded graft clones (about two months after transplant).

Unique molecular identifiers were used to barcode this TCRbeta library. In TCRdb, the PCR reads were re-called with MiXCR into one record per CDR3 protein. The sample lists more than 400,000 distinct CDR3 sequences; 10% to 12% were seen once. Only a few counts were recorded for this clonotype. Its specificity is not known. The V and J genes are TRBV11-2 and TRBJ2-3; TRBD1 matches at 8 bases. The sequence derives from a female patient aged 2 to 10 who had a stem cell transplant for aplastic anemia, so the T cells may come from the graft donor. Source: PBMCs, mostly from graft donor cells, taken 180 days after TCRalphabeta/CD19-depleted stem cell transplant. In DNA, the CDR3 is TGTGCCAGCAGCCACGTTTGGCCTGTGGACAGGGACACAGATACGCAGTATTTT. Translating gives CASSHVWPVDRDTDTQYF.